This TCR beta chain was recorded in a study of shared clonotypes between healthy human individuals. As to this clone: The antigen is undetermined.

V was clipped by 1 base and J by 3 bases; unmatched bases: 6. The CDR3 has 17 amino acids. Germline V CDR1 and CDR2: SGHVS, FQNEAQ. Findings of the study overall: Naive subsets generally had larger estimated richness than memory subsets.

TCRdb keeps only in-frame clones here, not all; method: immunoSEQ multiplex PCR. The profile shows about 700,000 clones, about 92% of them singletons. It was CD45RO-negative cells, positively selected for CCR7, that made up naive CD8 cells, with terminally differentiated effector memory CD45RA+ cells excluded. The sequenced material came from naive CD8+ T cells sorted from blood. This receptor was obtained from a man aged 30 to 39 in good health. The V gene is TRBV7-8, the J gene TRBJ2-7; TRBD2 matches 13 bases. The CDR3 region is CASSLGPGLAGLYEQYF. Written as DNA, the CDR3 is TGTGCCAGCAGCTTAGGCCCGGGACTAGCGGGACTCTACGAGCAGTACTTC.